These T cell receptor beta chains were read from a single sample in a study of cytomegalovirus exposure and HLA in healthy donors. Some clones are missing from TCRdb's copy, which holds only in-frame ones; the method was immunoSEQ multiplex PCR. Counted here are about 120,000 clones, roughly 71% occurring once; the ten biggest clones make up about 2.7%. Sequences were obtained from PBMCs. The receptors come from a woman aged 40 to 49 in good health and CMV-seropositive. Each CDR3 is given with its conserved first and last residue. The D gene is left open where the match is weak. Not all rows give a size; the values are once, few, many and, for expanded clones, a class.

size	D	V	J	CDR3	DNA
-	TRBD2	TRBV10-3	TRBJ2-1	CAIRGVAGVNEQFF	TGTGCCATCAGGGGGGTAGCGGGGGTCAATGAGCAGTTCTTC
-	-	TRBV4-3	TRBJ2-7	CASSQDRGYEQYF	TGCGCCAGCAGCCAAGACAGGGGTTACGAGCAGTACTTC
-	-	TRBV4-2	TRBJ2-2	CASSQPAGELFF	TGTGCCAGCAGCCAACCCGCCGGGGAGCTGTTTTTT
-	-	TRBV9	TRBJ1-6	CASSVGQPNSPLHF	TGTGCCAGCAGCGTAGGACAGCCAAATTCACCCCTCCACTTT
-	TRBD1	TRBV5-1	TRBJ1-5	CASSPSGTGNQPQHF	TGCGCCAGCAGCCCTTCCGGGACAGGAAATCAGCCCCAGCATTTT
-	-	TRBV4-2	TRBJ2-1	CASSLQGRENEQFF	TGTGCCAGCAGCCTTCAGGGGAGAGAAAATGAGCAGTTCTTC
few	TRBD1	TRBV25-1	TRBJ1-5	CASSGDRDPNQPQHF	TGTGCCAGCAGTGGGGACAGGGATCCGAATCAGCCCCAGCATTTT
-	-	TRBV11-2	TRBJ2-7	CASSPLSGYEQYF	TGTGCCAGCAGCCCCCTTTCGGGCTACGAGCAGTACTTC
-	-	TRBV5-3	TRBJ2-7	CARSFRQDSEQYF	TGTGCCAGAAGCTTTCGTCAGGACTCCGAGCAGTACTTC
-	TRBD1	TRBV10-3	TRBJ1-5	CAIREGQGQNQPQHF	TGTGCCATCAGGGAGGGACAGGGGCAAAATCAGCCCCAGCATTTT
-	-	TRBV10-3	TRBJ1-1	CAISESWRGGATEAFF	TGTGCCATCAGTGAGAGTTGGAGGGGGGGAGCGACTGAAGCTTTCTTT
few	-	TRBV30	TRBJ2-5	CAWTSFGGYQETQYF	TGTGCCTGGACCAGTTTTGGGGGGTACCAAGAGACCCAGTACTTC
-	-	TRBV28	TRBJ2-5	CASRSQTEETQYF	TGTGCCAGCAGAAGTCAGACTGAAGAGACCCAGTACTTC
-	TRBD1	TRBV27	TRBJ2-7	CASSFSAGGEQYF	TGTGCCAGCAGTTTCTCGGCAGGGGGAGAGCAGTACTTC
-	-	TRBV30	TRBJ1-3	CAWARGASGNTIYF	TGTGCCTGGGCACGTGGAGCCTCTGGAAACACCATATATTTT
once	TRBD1	TRBV7-2	TRBJ2-3	CASSQTTGVGTDTQYF	TGTGCCAGCAGCCAGACCACAGGGGTAGGCACAGATACGCAGTATTTT
few	-	TRBV10-3	TRBJ1-5	CAISEGGGNQPQHF	TGTGCCATCAGTGAAGGAGGAGGCAATCAGCCCCAGCATTTT
-	-	TRBV27	TRBJ2-2	CASRPPSTLRTGELFF	TGTGCCAGCAGACCTCCCTCTACGCTCCGGACCGGGGAGCTGTTTTTT
-	TRBD1	TRBV7-9	TRBJ1-2	CASSSAWTGGNYGYTF	TGTGCCAGCAGCTCAGCCTGGACAGGGGGTAACTATGGCTACACCTTC
-	TRBD1	TRBV7-9	TRBJ1-1	CASSLDRDNTEAFF	TGTGCCAGCAGCTTGGACAGGGACAACACTGAAGCTTTCTTT
-	-	TRBV9	TRBJ2-7	CASSPGDHNYEQYF	TGTGCCAGCAGCCCAGGGGATCATAATTACGAGCAGTACTTC
few	-	TRBV15	TRBJ2-5	CATSREAGLNMYQETQYF	TGTGCCACCAGCAGAGAAGCGGGCCTAAACATGTACCAAGAGACCCAGTACTTC
-	-	TRBV11-2	TRBJ1-6	CASSLGGSNNSPLHF	TGTGCCAGCAGCTTAGGAGGGAGCAATAATTCACCCCTCCACTTT
few	-	TRBV5-6	TRBJ2-5	CASSAGRLGIETQYF	TGTGCCAGCAGCGCGGGACGGTTAGGAATAGAGACCCAGTACTTC
-	-	TRBV19	TRBJ2-1	CASRGRVNEQFF	TGTGCCAGTAGAGGGAGAGTCAATGAGCAGTTCTTC
-	TRBD2	TRBV11-2	TRBJ2-2	CASSPWSSGGELFF	TGTGCCAGCAGCCCCTGGAGTAGCGGGGGGGAGCTGTTTTTT
-	TRBD1	TRBV29-1	TRBJ2-5	CSVQPQGAETQYF	TGCAGCGTTCAACCCCAGGGGGCAGAGACCCAGTACTTC
-	TRBD1	TRBV2	TRBJ1-3	CASSFGQGGNTIYF	TGTGCCAGCAGTTTTGGACAGGGAGGAAACACCATATATTTT
-	-	TRBV5-6	TRBJ1-5	CASSLGQGSNQPQHF	TGTGCCAGCAGCTTGGGGCAGGGGAGCAATCAGCCCCAGCATTTT
-	TRBD2	TRBV27	TRBJ2-7	CASSWGGAGGTYEQYF	TGTGCCAGCAGTTGGGGGGGGGCGGGGGGTACCTACGAGCAGTACTTC
few	-	TRBV6-1	TRBJ1-2	CASVRTVVNYGYTF	TGTGCCAGCGTCCGGACAGTGGTAAACTATGGCTACACCTTC
-	-	TRBV7-9	TRBJ2-1	CASSLGVTPSYNEQFF	TGTGCCAGCAGCTTAGGGGTGACACCCTCCTACAATGAGCAGTTCTTC
few	-	TRBV7-9	TRBJ2-7	CASSPHPRYEQYF	TGTGCCAGCAGCCCTCATCCCAGATACGAGCAGTACTTC
few	-	TRBV27	TRBJ2-3	CASSLVNTDTQYF	TGTGCCAGCAGTTTAGTAAACACAGATACGCAGTATTTT
-	-	TRBV6-5	TRBJ1-5	CASRYSSGNQPQHF	TGTGCCAGCAGGTACTCCTCGGGAAATCAGCCCCAGCATTTT
once	TRBD1	TRBV4-1	TRBJ1-2	CASSQVRGQGGDYGYTF	TGCGCCAGCAGCCAAGTTAGGGGACAGGGGGGGGACTATGGCTACACCTTC
-	TRBD1	TRBV28	TRBJ2-7	CASRPPGFWTGKGSFDEQYF	TGTGCCAGCAGACCGCCGGGGTTCTGGACAGGGAAAGGTTCCTTCGACGAGCAGTACTTC
-	-	TRBV11-3	TRBJ2-3	CASSPRFADTQYF	TGTGCCAGCAGCCCACGTTTCGCGGATACGCAGTATTTT
-	-	TRBV13	TRBJ2-3	CASSQGLTLMPLVDGTDTQYF	TGTGCCAGCAGCCAAGGATTGACTCTTATGCCCCTAGTTGACGGCACAGATACGCAGTATTTT
-	-	TRBV7-3	TRBJ2-1	CASSISESSYNEQFF	TGTGCCAGCAGCATAAGCGAGAGCTCCTACAATGAGCAGTTCTTC
-	-	TRBV27	TRBJ2-3	CASSLPGGTDTQYF	TGTGCCAGCAGTTTACCCGGAGGGACAGATACGCAGTATTTT
-	-	TRBV25-1	TRBJ2-1	CASRGLSYNEQFF	TGTGCCAGCAGGGGGCTATCCTACAATGAGCAGTTCTTC
few	TRBD2	TRBV6-1	TRBJ2-7	CASSEDSSGSYEQYF	TGTGCCAGCAGTGAAGATTCTAGCGGGAGTTACGAGCAGTACTTC
-	TRBD2	TRBV7-6	TRBJ2-3	CASSPSGTSTDTQYF	TGTGCCAGCAGCCCTAGCGGAACTAGCACAGATACGCAGTATTTT
-	-	TRBV29-1	TRBJ2-7	CSVEDDRQSYEQYF	TGCAGCGTTGAAGATGATCGACAGTCCTACGAGCAGTACTTC
-	-	TRBV9	TRBJ2-7	CASSLQQGINYEQYF	TGTGCCAGCAGCCTGCAACAGGGTATTAACTACGAGCAGTACTTC
-	TRBD2	TRBV5-1	TRBJ2-2	CASVASTSGTGELFF	TGCGCCAGCGTCGCCTCGACTAGCGGTACCGGGGAGCTGTTTTTT
-	-	TRBV27	TRBJ1-5	CASSPRTASNQPQHF	TGTGCCAGCAGTCCGAGGACAGCCAGCAATCAGCCCCAGCATTTT
-	-	TRBV7-2	TRBJ2-1	CASSLSGVVNEQFF	TGTGCCAGCAGCTTAAGCGGAGTCGTTAATGAGCAGTTCTTC
-	-	TRBV11-1	TRBJ1-1	CASSPTRRGVWNTEAFF	TGTGCCAGCAGCCCCACCCGGCGCGGCGTTTGGAACACTGAAGCTTTCTTT
-	-	TRBV4-3	TRBJ1-5	CASSQEAAGPQPQHF	TGCGCCAGCAGCCAAGAGGCAGCGGGCCCTCAGCCCCAGCATTTT
-	-	TRBV6-1	TRBJ1-5	CASSEALAGREHF	TGTGCCAGCAGTGAAGCGCTGGCAGGGAGGGAGCATTTT
-	TRBD1	TRBV27	TRBJ1-5	CASSLQGANQPQHF	TGTGCCAGCAGTTTACAGGGGGCAAATCAGCCCCAGCATTTT
-	-	TRBV20-1	TRBJ2-3	CSASLDTQYF	TGCAGTGCTAGCCTAGATACGCAGTATTTT
-	TRBD1	TRBV5-3	TRBJ1-5	CARTQGDVNQPQHF	TGTGCCAGAACCCAGGGGGACGTCAATCAGCCCCAGCATTTT
-	-	TRBV19	TRBJ1-5	CASTSLNGFVRDQPQHF	TGTGCCAGTACCTCACTGAACGGGTTTGTCAGGGATCAGCCCCAGCATTTT